This passage covers 9 T cell receptor beta chains from one sample sequenced in a study of blood T cells in healthy people across ages. Together with a sample-barcoded 5' primer, a J-beta primer mix was included in a second PCR lasting roughly 6 to 12 cycles. Each CDR3 protein is one row after TCRdb ran MiXCR on the 5' RACE reads. The sample has hundreds of thousands of distinct CDR3 sequences, under 45% seen once; the top ten hold approximately 20%. Sequenced material: blood. The receptors derive from a man aged 55 to 69 in good health.

Details on this clonotype: Compared with germline, one end of the junction differs, possibly owing to a read error. J is TRBJ2-7 and V is TRBV4-1; D is perhaps TRBD2 (6 bases). CDR3 length: 17 residues. Germline V CDR1 and CDR2: MGHRA, YSYEKL. This chain's CDR3 is CANSQPPERGLGDEQYF. The CDR3 nucleotides read TGCGCCAACAGCCAGCCCCCTGAACGGGGACTTGGCGACGAGCAGTACTTC.

V gene TRBV21-1 combines with J gene TRBJ2-5; the table's D call, TRBD2, was not checked against the DNA. TRBV21-1 counts as a pseudogene. The CDR3 runs 15 residues. The DNA of the CDR3 is TGTGCCAGCAGCAAAGGGAGGGGAGCCCAAGAGACCCAGTACTTC. Translated, it gives CASSKGRGAQETQYF.

The chain carries TRBV6-6 and TRBJ1-6, with 7 positions matching TRBD1. Germline lookup yields CDR1 MNHNY and CDR2 SVGAGI (reference sequence). Trimming cost V 8 bases and J 8 bases; bases outside gene matches: 9. This CDR3 has 14 amino acids. Here the CDR3 reads CASGPDREYSPLHF. The DNA for the CDR3 is TGTGCCAGCGGGCCTGACAGGGAGTATTCACCCCTCCACTTT.

The chain combines TRBV7-9 with TRBJ1-2, with D possibly being TRBD1 (5 bases). Germline V gene data show CDR1 as SEHNR and CDR2 as FQNEAQ (reference sequence). The ends were cut back, 1 base at V and 0 bases at J, with 9 bases in the middle. This CDR3 region has 15 residues. The CDR3 DNA reads as TGTGCCAGCAGCTTAGAGACAGCATCTAACTATGGCTACACCTTC. Translated: CASSLETASNYGYTF.

The rearrangement links TRBV6-1 to TRBJ2-3; D possibly corresponds to TRBD2 (7 bases). Trimming took off 5 bases at V and 5 bases at J, with 14 bases between the two ends. Per germline, CDR1 MNHNS and CDR2 SASEGT. The CDR3 runs to 14 residues. The CDR3: CASSLGGLIDTQYF. The CDR3 DNA reads as TGTGCCAGCAGTCTGGGGGGGCTAATAGATACGCAGTATTTT.

The chain carries TRBV5-1 and TRBJ2-5; 10 bases map to TRBD2. The CDR3 spans 16 residues. V lost 1 base to trimming and J lost 7 bases; unmatched junction nucleotides: 10. CDR1 and CDR2 from the germline V gene are SGHRS and YFSETQ. The CDR3 DNA sequence: TGCGCCAGCAGCTTGTCAAGTGGGACTAGCGAAGCGACCCAGTACTTC. Amino acid sequence: CASSLSSGTSEATQYF.

This clonotype was counted a few times. The J gene is TRBJ2-1, the V gene TRBV9, with D hard to call. Trimming stripped 0 bases from V and 3 bases from J, with 10 bases between. This CDR3 comprises 15 residues. CDR1 is SGDLS and CDR2 is YYNGEE in the germline V gene. CDR3 protein: CASSVEVGNYNEQFF. CDR3 bases: TGTGCCAGCAGCGTAGAGGTCGGCAACTACAATGAGCAGTTCTTC.

The gene calls are TRBV6-5 and TRBJ1-5; D is uncertain. Germline assignment: CDR1 MNHEY and CDR2 SVGAGI. The ends were cut back, 2 bases at V and 5 bases at J, with 16 bases in the middle. The CDR3 is 16 residues long. The CDR3, as DNA: TGTGCCAGCAGTTACGTAGAGCTCAGCCTCTATCAGCCCCAGCATTTT. This codes for CASSYVELSLYQPQHF.

In this sample, this clonotype turned up a few times. The chain has TRBV6-5 and TRBJ2-7, with D perhaps TRBD2 (6 bases). V dropped 5 bases and J dropped 0 bases, with 11 bases sitting between them. The CDR3 contains 14 residues. The germline V gene encodes CDR1 MNHEY and CDR2 SVGAGI. This chain's CDR3 is CASSRDGSSYEQYF. In DNA form, the CDR3 reads TGTGCCAGCAGTAGGGACGGGAGCTCCTACGAGCAGTACTTC.